These 13 T cell receptor beta chains were sequenced from one sample in a study of CD8+CD57+ T cells in acquired aplastic anemia. The sequenced patients had an expansion of CD8+CD57+ cells seen by flow cytometry. Genomic DNA, serving as template, underwent TCR beta VDJ and CDR3 profiling. TCRdb redid the calling of the reads with MiXCR, one entry per CDR3 protein. Altogether around 200,000 distinct CDR3 sequences are present, around 50% being singletons, with the ten largest covering approximately 12%. The specimen sequenced was sorted CD4+, CD8+, or CD8+CD57+ T cells (not recorded which) from PBMCs. The source of these receptors is a human donor with aplastic anemia.

The V call is TRBV10-3, the J call TRBJ2-5, with TRBD2 identical over 8 bases. The CDR3 contains 15 residues. The V segment lost 1 base and the J segment 2 bases; nucleotides outside the gene matches: 3. Germline CDR1 ENHRY, CDR2 SYGVKD. DNA of the CDR3: TGTGCCATCAGTGAGTTGAGCGGGGGACAAGAGACCCAGTACTTC. Its protein product is CAISELSGGQETQYF.

This clonotype was found a few times. The V gene is TRBV6-5, the J gene TRBJ2-2; TRBD2 matches 8 bases. This CDR3 contains 16 residues. The V and J ends lost 2 bases and 5 bases, in that order; junction bases with no gene match: 7. The germline CDR1 and CDR2 sequences are MNHEY and SVGAGI. Here the CDR3 reads CASSYGRGAETGELFF. The CDR3 DNA reads as TGTGCCAGCAGTTACGGGCGGGGGGCAGAGACCGGGGAGCTGTTTTTT.

The chain has TRBV7-9 and TRBJ1-4, with a weak D call TRBD1 (6 bases). V lost 4 bases, J lost 4 bases, and 13 bases lay in between. CDR1 SEHNR and CDR2 FQNEAQ come from the germline V gene (reference sequence). CDR3 length equals 15 residues. DNA for the CDR3: TGTGCCAGCAGCTCCTCAGACAGGTTTAATGAAAAACTGTTTTTT. Translated: CASSSSDRFNEKLFF.

Turning to this clonotype: A much larger clone lies one base from this, so it may be a read error. This chain uses TRBV11-2 with TRBJ2-5; 8 positions agree with TRBD2. The CDR3 is 14 amino acids. V dropped 5 bases and J dropped 9; count of bases not matched to a gene: 11. CDR1 is SGHAT and CDR2 is FQNNGV in the germline V gene. In DNA, the CDR3 is TGTGCCAGCAGCCGAAGCGGGGGCGGGATGGCCCAGTACTTC. Protein sequence: CASSRSGGGMAQYF.

This clonotype was detected only a few times. V is TRBV29-1 and J is TRBJ2-3, with 7 bases identical to TRBD2. Germline CDR1 and CDR2: SQVTM and ANQGSEA. The CDR3 is 15 amino acids. V shed 6 bases, J shed 1 base, and the junction held 10 bases outside the gene matches. The CDR3, as DNA: TGCAGCGTCACACCTCCTGGGGGGGGCACAGATACGCAGTATTTT. It specifies CSVTPPGGGTDTQYF.

The chain joins TRBV20-1 to TRBJ1-2, with 7 bases identical to TRBD1. The CDR3 consists of 13 residues. CDR1 and CDR2 from the germline V gene are DFQATT and SNEGSKA (reference sequence). After removal of 5 bases from V and 4 bases from J, the junction contained 7 bases not matched to a gene. The CDR3 coding sequence is TGCAGTGCTCCACAGGGGCTCGGCTATGGCTACACCTTC. Translating gives CSAPQGLGYGYTF.

The chain carries TRBV7-2 and TRBJ2-7; either TRBD1 or TRBD2 may fit D (5 bases each). The ends were cut back, 4 bases at V and 6 bases at J, with 10 bases in the middle. The CDR3 runs 12 residues. Germline CDR1 and CDR2: SGHTA and FQGNSA. The CDR3 coding sequence is TGTGCCAGCAGCTCCGGGACGGTCGAGCAGTACTTC. Protein sequence: CASSSGTVEQYF. The variable domain in full, completed from reference TRBV7-2 and TRBJ2-7, reads GAGVSQSPSNKVTEKGKDVELRCDPISGHTALYWYRQSLGQGLEFLIYFQGNSAPDKSGLPSDRFSAERTGGSVSTLTIQRTQQEDSAVYLCASSSGTVEQYFGPGTRLTVT.

The table lists this clonotype with many counts. This chain connects TRBV20-1 to TRBJ1-1; unclear D gene. V was cut by 1 base and J by 6 bases, with 15 bases left in between. Per germline, CDR1 DFQATT and CDR2 SNEGSKA (reference sequence). The CDR3 runs 14 residues. DNA of the CDR3: TGCAGTGCTAGAGGGGATGGGAAGGTGCCTGAAGCTTTCTTT. This encodes CSARGDGKVPEAFF.

V gene TRBV7-9 combines with J gene TRBJ2-5; TRBD2 agrees at 11 bases. CDR1 is SEHNR, CDR2 FQNEAQ, per germline (reference sequence). J gave up 5 bases and V 1 base, and 6 bases lay outside the gene matches. The CDR3 contains 16 residues. The CDR3: CASSLGSGRVVETQYF. CDR3 nucleotides: TGTGCCAGCAGCTTAGGTAGCGGGAGGGTTGTTGAGACCCAGTACTTC.

The V and J genes are TRBV20-1 and TRBJ2-3; 10 positions match TRBD2. The J segment lost 1 base and the V segment lost 5 bases, leaving 3 bases of the junction unmatched. CDR1 is DFQATT, CDR2 SNEGSKA, per germline (reference sequence). The CDR3 sequence is 14 residues long. The CDR3, as DNA: TGCAGTGCTCCTAGCGGGGGCGGCACAGATACGCAGTATTTT. This translates into CSAPSGGGTDTQYF.

This clonotype has more than one count but fewer than ten. The CDR3 region is CASSLSPGTGVVDEQFF. CDR3 sequence (DNA): TGTGCCAGCAGCCTGTCCCCCGGGACAGGGGTTGTCGATGAGCAGTTCTTC. The genes are TRBV28 and TRBJ2-1; TRBD1 matches at 10 bases. There are 17 residues in the CDR3. The V and J ends lost 6 bases and 8 bases, in that order; junction bases with no gene match: 16. CDR1 is MDHEN, CDR2 SYDVKM, per germline.

V usage is TRBV15 and J usage is TRBJ1-2; D remains ambiguous. V lost 3 bases and J lost 4, with 9 bases in between. The CDR3 length is 13 residues. The V gene's germline CDR1 is LNHNV and CDR2 YYDKDF (reference sequence). This chain's CDR3 is CATSRDGFYGYTF. CDR3 DNA sequence: TGTGCCACCAGCAGGGACGGCTTCTATGGCTACACCTTC.

The CDR3 sequence: CASGAQRGYNEQYF. CDR3 nucleotide sequence: TGTGCCAGCGGGGCCCAACGGGGCTACAACGAGCAGTACTTC. The chain joins TRBV2 to TRBJ2-7; D assignment may be TRBD1 or TRBD2 (5 bases each). Germline CDR1 and CDR2: SNHLY and FYNNEI. The CDR3 spans 14 residues. V was pared by 8 bases and J by 5 bases, with 19 bases between.